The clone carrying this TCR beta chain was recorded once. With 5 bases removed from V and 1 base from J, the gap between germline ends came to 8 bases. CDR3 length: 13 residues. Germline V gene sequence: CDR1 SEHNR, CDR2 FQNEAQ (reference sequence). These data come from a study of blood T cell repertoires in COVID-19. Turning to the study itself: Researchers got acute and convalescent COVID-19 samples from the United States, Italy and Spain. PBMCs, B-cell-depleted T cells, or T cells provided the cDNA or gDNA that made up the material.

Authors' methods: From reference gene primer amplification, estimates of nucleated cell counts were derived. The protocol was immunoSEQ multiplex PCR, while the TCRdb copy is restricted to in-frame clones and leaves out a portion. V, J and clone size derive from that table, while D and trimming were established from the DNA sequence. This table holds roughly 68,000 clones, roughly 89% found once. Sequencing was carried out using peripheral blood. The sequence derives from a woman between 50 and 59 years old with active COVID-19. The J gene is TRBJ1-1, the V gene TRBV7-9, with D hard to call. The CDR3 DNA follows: TGTGCCAGCAGCGACACACGGAACACTGAAGCTTTCTTT. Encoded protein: CASSDTRNTEAFF.